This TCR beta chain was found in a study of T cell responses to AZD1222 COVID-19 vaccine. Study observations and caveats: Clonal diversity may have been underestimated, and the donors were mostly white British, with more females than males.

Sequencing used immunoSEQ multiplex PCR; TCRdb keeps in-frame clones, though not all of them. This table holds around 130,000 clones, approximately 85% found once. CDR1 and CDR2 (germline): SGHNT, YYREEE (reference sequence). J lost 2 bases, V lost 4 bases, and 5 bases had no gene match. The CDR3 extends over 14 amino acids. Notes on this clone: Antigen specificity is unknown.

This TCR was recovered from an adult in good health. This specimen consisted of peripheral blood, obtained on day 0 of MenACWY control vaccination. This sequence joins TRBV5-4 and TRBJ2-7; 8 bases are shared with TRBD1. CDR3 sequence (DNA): TGTGCCAGCAGCCGCGACAGGGGCCCCTACGAGCAGTACTTC. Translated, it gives CASSRDRGPYEQYF.